A selection of T cell receptor beta chains follows, all from one sample in a study of blood T cell repertoires in COVID-19. Measured with immunoSEQ multiplex PCR; TCRdb has only the in-frame clones, and not every one. The data contain tens of thousands of clones, roughly 84% of them singletons. Specimen: peripheral blood. The receptors originated from a man aged 65 to 85 with acute or convalescent COVID-19. The CDR3 runs from the conserved cysteine through the conserved F or W. D genes are given only for firm matches. Size tells how often a clone was seen (once, few, many) or the class of an expanded clone, and some rows leave it out.

J gene	clone size	CDR3 length	V gene	D gene	CDR3 DNA	CDR3 protein
TRBJ2-1	NA	16	TRBV5-5	NA	TGTGCCAGCAGCTCTTCAGGGGCTGGCAAGAACAATGAGCAGTTCTTC	CASSSSGAGKNNEQFF
TRBJ2-2	NA	15	TRBV4-1	TRBD1	TGCGCCAGCAGCCCCCGGGACAGGGGTGCCGGGGAGCTGTTTTTT	CASSPRDRGAGELFF
TRBJ1-5	NA	16	TRBV5-1	TRBD1	TGCGCCAGCAGCTTGGATGGACAGGGTGGCAATCAGCCCCAGCATTTT	CASSLDGQGGNQPQHF
TRBJ1-2	NA	13	TRBV27	TRBD1	TGTGCCAGCAGTTCGGGACAGGGGGGAGGCTACACCTTC	CASSSGQGGGYTF
TRBJ2-1	NA	14	TRBV24-1	TRBD2	TGTGCCACCAGTGATCCCCGGGGGGGCGATGAGCAGTTCTTC	CATSDPRGGDEQFF
TRBJ2-7	NA	15	TRBV10-3	NA	TGTGCCATCAGTGACCCTTCGAGGTTCTCCTACGAGCAGTACTTC	CAISDPSRFSYEQYF
TRBJ2-5	NA	17	TRBV10-3	TRBD1	TGTGCCATCAGTGAAAACCGGGACAGGGTTGGGGCAGAGACCCAGTACTTC	CAISENRDRVGAETQYF
TRBJ1-4	NA	16	TRBV5-5	NA	TGTGCCAGCAGCCGGAGGCTATCCCCCCGGGATGAAAAACTGTTTTTT	CASSRRLSPRDEKLFF
TRBJ2-3	NA	14	TRBV20-1	NA	TGCAGTGCTAGTTCGGCAGGACTAAGTGATACGCAGTATTTT	CSASSAGLSDTQYF
TRBJ1-2	NA	12	TRBV4-2	NA	TGTGCCAGCAGCCAAGACGGGGGTGGCTACACCTTC	CASSQDGGGYTF
TRBJ1-6	NA	15	TRBV6-5	TRBD1	TGTGCCATCCGACAGGGGGTTATCTATAATTCACCCCTCCACTTT	CAIRQGVIYNSPLHF
TRBJ1-5	NA	16	TRBV6-6	NA	TGTGCCAGCAGTTACATTCAGGCGTATAGCAATCAGCCCCAGCATTTT	CASSYIQAYSNQPQHF
TRBJ1-6	NA	13	TRBV10-3	NA	TGTGCCATCACTGGGACACTTAATTCACCCCTCCACTTT	CAITGTLNSPLHF
TRBJ2-3	NA	15	TRBV7-2	NA	TGTGCCAGCAGCTCGTGGGGGACTAGCACAGATACGCAGTATTTT	CASSSWGTSTDTQYF
TRBJ2-7	NA	16	TRBV27	TRBD2	TGTGCCAGCAGTACCAAGGGACTAGTCGGAGCCTACGAGCAGTACTTC	CASSTKGLVGAYEQYF
TRBJ2-2	NA	12	TRBV5-1	NA	TGCGCCAGCAGCCTCAACACCGGGGAGCTGTTTTTT	CASSLNTGELFF
TRBJ2-1	NA	14	TRBV5-4	NA	TGTGCCAGCAGCAAAGGGGGGGCATACAATGAGCAGTTCTTC	CASSKGGAYNEQFF
TRBJ1-5	NA	15	TRBV3-1/TRBV3-2	TRBD1	TGTGCCAGCAGCCAAGACGGGACAGGCAATCAGCCCCAGCATTTT	CASSQDGTGNQPQHF
TRBJ1-3	NA	16	TRBV10-3	NA	TGTGCCATCAGTGAGTCCCCGCCCCTACCTGGAAACACCATATATTTT	CAISESPPLPGNTIYF
TRBJ1-2	NA	15	TRBV6-5	TRBD1	TGTGCCAGCAGTTATGGTCAGGGGGACCGCTATGGCTACACCTTC	CASSYGQGDRYGYTF
TRBJ2-5	NA	15	TRBV7-9	TRBD1	TGTGCCAGCAGCCCTGGGACAGCCCCCTGGGAGACCCAGTACTTC	CASSPGTAPWETQYF
TRBJ1-1	NA	12	TRBV11-2	NA	TGTGCCAGCAGACCGACGGGAGGGCGAGCTTTCTTT	CASRPTGGRAFF
TRBJ1-5	NA	14	TRBV3-1/TRBV3-2	NA	TGTGCCAGCAGCCAAGACAGGGGATATCAGCCCCAGCATTTT	CASSQDRGYQPQHF
TRBJ1-2	NA	15	TRBV18	TRBD1	TGTGCCAGCTCACCCCGACAGGGCCTTAACTATGGCTACACCTTC	CASSPRQGLNYGYTF
TRBJ1-5	NA	14	TRBV2	NA	TGTGCCAGCAGTCCCCGACAAGGCAATCAGCCCCAGCATTTT	CASSPRQGNQPQHF
TRBJ1-5	NA	14	TRBV28	NA	TGTGCCAGCCTCAGGGTGGGGAGCAATCAGCCCCAGCATTTT	CASLRVGSNQPQHF
TRBJ1-1	once	14	TRBV7-2	NA	TGTGCCAGCAGCTTCCAACCTACGAACACTGAAGCTTTCTTT	CASSFQPTNTEAFF
TRBJ2-5	NA	14	TRBV10-3	NA	TGTGCCATCAGTGAGTGGGCAAACCAAGAGACCCAGTACTTC	CAISEWANQETQYF
TRBJ2-5	NA	15	TRBV9	TRBD2	TGTGCCAGCAGCTCGACTAGCGGGGGGGCTGAGACCCAGTACTTC	CASSSTSGGAETQYF
TRBJ2-1	NA	12	TRBV2	TRBD2	TGTGCCAGCGGGGGACTAGCACCTGAGCAGTTCTTC	CASGGLAPEQFF
TRBJ2-2	few	14	TRBV2	NA	TGTGCCAGCAGTGAAATGAAGCGGGCCGGGGAGCTGTTTTTT	CASSEMKRAGELFF
TRBJ1-5	NA	14	TRBV10-2	TRBD1	TGCGCCAGCAGTGCAACAGGGGGCATTCAGCCCCAGCATTTT	CASSATGGIQPQHF
TRBJ1-1	once	13	TRBV28	NA	TGTGCCAGCACCATTAGGGGGAGCACTGAAGCTTTCTTT	CASTIRGSTEAFF
TRBJ2-7	NA	12	TRBV7-2	NA	TGTGCCAGCAGCTCCCCGGGTTACGAGCAGTACTTC	CASSSPGYEQYF
TRBJ1-5	NA	16	TRBV6-1	TRBD1	TGTGCCAGCAGTGACCGGGACAGGGGGCTCCGCCAGCCCCAGCATTTT	CASSDRDRGLRQPQHF
TRBJ2-3	NA	16	TRBV28	TRBD2	TGTGCCAGCAGGCCGAGCGGGGGGGCCGTCACAGATACGCAGTATTTT	CASRPSGGAVTDTQYF
TRBJ2-7	NA	14	TRBV6-2/TRBV6-3	NA	TGTGCCAGCAGTTACCGGGATCAGATCTACGAGCAGTACTTC	CASSYRDQIYEQYF
TRBJ1-4	NA	15	TRBV7-8	NA	TGTGCCAGCAGCTTAGTTGGGGGAGGTGGGGAAAAACTGTTTTTT	CASSLVGGGGEKLFF
TRBJ1-2	NA	16	TRBV28	NA	TGTGCCAGCAGTCCCTACAAGGCGGGAGGGCCTGATGGCTACACCTTC	CASSPYKAGGPDGYTF
TRBJ2-5	NA	12	TRBV3-1/TRBV3-2	NA	TGTGCCAGCAGCCAAGAGGGCTGGACCCAGTACTTC	CASSQEGWTQYF
TRBJ2-1	few	13	TRBV29-1	TRBD2	TGCAGCTCGCGGGGGGCAAGGTACAATGAGCAGTTCTTC	CSSRGARYNEQFF
TRBJ2-3	NA	17	TRBV13	NA	TGTGCCAGCAGCTCCAAGGACAGGTGGGAGGGCACAGATACGCAGTATTTT	CASSSKDRWEGTDTQYF
TRBJ2-2	NA	16	TRBV19	TRBD2	TGTGCCAGTAGTACCCTAGCGGGGGCCAACACCGGGGAGCTGTTTTTT	CASSTLAGANTGELFF
TRBJ1-5	NA	14	TRBV19	NA	TGTGCCAGTAGCTTACAGGGAGTAAGGCAGCCCCAGCATTTT	CASSLQGVRQPQHF
TRBJ2-1	NA	16	TRBV27	TRBD2	TGTGCCAGCAGTGGGGGGGGACTAGCGGGGATCAATGAGCAGTTCTTC	CASSGGGLAGINEQFF
TRBJ1-1	NA	14	TRBV24-1	NA	TGTGCCACCAGTGAATCCGGACAGCTTGGTGAAGCTTTCTTT	CATSESGQLGEAFF
TRBJ2-5	NA	14	TRBV7-2	NA	TGTGCCAGCAGCTTAAGTTTGACTCAAGAGACCCAGTACTTC	CASSLSLTQETQYF
TRBJ2-1	NA	14	TRBV2	TRBD2	TGTGCCAGCAAACGAGCGGGGGCCTACAATGAGCAGTTCTTC	CASKRAGAYNEQFF
TRBJ2-2	few	14	TRBV5-1	TRBD2	TGCGCCAGCAGCCCGGGGGGAGCGTCCGGGGAGCTGTTTTTT	CASSPGGASGELFF
TRBJ2-1	few	12	TRBV2	NA	TGTGCCAGCAGTGGACTCATCAATGAGCAGTTCTTC	CASSGLINEQFF
TRBJ1-6	NA	14	TRBV10-2	TRBD1	TGCGCCAGCAGTACAGGACAGGGGACTTCACCCCTCCACTTT	CASSTGQGTSPLHF